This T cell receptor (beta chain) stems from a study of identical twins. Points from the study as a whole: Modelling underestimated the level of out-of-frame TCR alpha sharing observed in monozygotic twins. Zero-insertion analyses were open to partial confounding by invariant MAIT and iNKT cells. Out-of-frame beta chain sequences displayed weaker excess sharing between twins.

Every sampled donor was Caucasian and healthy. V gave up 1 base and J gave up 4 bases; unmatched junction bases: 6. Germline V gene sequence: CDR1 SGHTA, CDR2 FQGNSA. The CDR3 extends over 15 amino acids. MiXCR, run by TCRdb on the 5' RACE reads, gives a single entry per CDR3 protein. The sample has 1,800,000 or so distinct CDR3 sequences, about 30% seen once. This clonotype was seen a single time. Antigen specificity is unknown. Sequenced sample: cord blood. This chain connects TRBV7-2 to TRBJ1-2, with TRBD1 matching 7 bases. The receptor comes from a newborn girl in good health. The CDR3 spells CASSLVKGATYGYTF. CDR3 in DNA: TGTGCCAGCAGCTTAGTGAAGGGGGCCACCTATGGCTACACCTTC. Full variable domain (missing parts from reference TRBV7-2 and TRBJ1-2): GAGVSQSPSNKVTEKGKDVELRCDPISGHTALYWYRQSLGQGLEFLIYFQGNSAPDKSGLPSDRFSAERTGGSVSTLTIQRTQQEDSAVYLCASSLVKGATYGYTFGSGTRLTVV.